What follows are 22 T cell receptor beta chains derived from one specimen sequenced in a study of long-term antiretroviral therapy in people with HIV. Run at survey level, the immunoSEQ assay was version v3.0. Sequencing was performed with immunoSEQ multiplex PCR; in TCRdb, only in-frame clones are kept and a portion is missing. The repertoire includes 20,000 to 30,000 clones, around 83% of them detected once, and 2% to 2.5% sits in the top ten. This material consisted of unsorted PBMCs, taken 3 years after starting antiretroviral therapy. The receptors stem from a man aged 45-65 years with HIV.

V gene TRBV27 combines with J gene TRBJ2-1; maybe TRBD2 (6 bases). From germline, CDR1 is MNHEY and CDR2 SMNVEV (reference sequence). Trimming cost V 0 bases and J 10 bases, with 10 bases left between them. The CDR3 length is 13 residues. CDR3 bases: TGTGCCAGCAGTTTATCGAGGGCGGGGGAGCAGTTCTTC. The encoded protein is CASSLSRAGEQFF.

The DNA of the CDR3 is TGTGCCAGCAGCTTATCCAGGGCAACTAATGAAAAACTGTTTTTT. It codes for CASSLSRATNEKLFF. The genes are TRBV7-2 and TRBJ1-4; weak D call: TRBD1 (5 bases). Germline V CDR1 and CDR2: SGHTA, FQGNSA. This CDR3 is built from 15 residues. Deletions cut 2 bases from V and 0 bases from J, with 7 bases between.

V usage is TRBV2 and J usage is TRBJ2-1; 7 bases align to TRBD2. Germline CDR1 and CDR2: SNHLY and FYNNEI. The V and J ends lost 9 bases and 2 bases, in that order; junction bases with no gene match: 1. This CDR3 region has 12 residues. The CDR3 sequence is CARSGTYNEQFF. Written as DNA, the CDR3 is TGTGCCAGAAGCGGGACCTACAATGAGCAGTTCTTC.

A single count supports this clone. The V gene is TRBV19, the J gene TRBJ1-3, with a possible D match to TRBD1 (6 bases). Germline V gene lookup returns CDR1 LNHDA and CDR2 SQIVND (reference sequence). The CDR3 has 15 amino acids. The V end lost 5 bases, the J end lost 2 bases, and 13 bases lay between the germline ends. CDR3 DNA sequence: TGTGCCAGTAGTGCCGGGACAAACACTGGAAACACCATATATTTT. Amino acid sequence: CASSAGTNTGNTIYF.

The rearrangement joins TRBV28 to TRBJ1-2; D remains unclear. Trimming cost V 1 base and J 4 bases, with 13 bases left between them. This CDR3 is 15 amino acids long. Germline values: CDR1 MDHEN, CDR2 SYDVKM. CDR3 amino acids: CASSLYRSYSYGYTF. The CDR3 nucleotides read TGTGCCAGCAGTTTATATCGTTCTTATAGCTATGGCTACACCTTC.

This clone was found a few times. The chain has TRBV7-2 and TRBJ1-1; D uncertain. Germline assignment: CDR1 SGHTA and CDR2 FQGNSA. There are 14 residues in the CDR3. The ends were cut back, 2 bases at V and 0 bases at J, with 7 bases in the middle. CDR3 residues: CASSLRALNTEAFF. For the CDR3, the DNA is TGTGCCAGCAGCTTAAGAGCCCTGAACACTGAAGCTTTCTTT.

Details on this clone: Relative to the germline gene, one junction end is altered; a read error may explain this. This chain joins TRBV7-7 and TRBJ2-1; TRBD1 is a possible D gene (7 bases). The CDR3 loop spans 16 amino acids. The germline CDR1 and CDR2 sequences are SSHAT and FNYEAQ (reference sequence). The CDR3 DNA follows: TGTGCTAGCAGCTTAGCGGTAGGGGGCTGGTACAATGAGCAGTTCTTC. Translating gives CASSLAVGGWYNEQFF.

The chain combines TRBV4-1 with TRBJ2-1; 11 nucleotides line up with TRBD2. Germline V gene sequence: CDR1 MGHRA, CDR2 YSYEKL. V dropped 0 bases and J dropped 0; count of bases not matched to a gene: 4. The CDR3 loop spans 18 amino acids. The DNA of the CDR3 is TGCGCCAGCAGCCAAGAGCCCACTAGCGGGAGCTCCTACAATGAGCAGTTCTTC. Amino acids: CASSQEPTSGSSYNEQFF.

This sequence joins TRBV2 and TRBJ2-5; D is uncertain. V shed 6 bases and J shed 3 bases, with 14 bases lying between them. The CDR3 contains 14 residues. Germline lookup yields CDR1 SNHLY and CDR2 FYNNEI. The DNA of the CDR3 is TGTGCCAGCAGCCCCACCTGGGGAAAAGAGACCCAGTACTTC. Its protein is CASSPTWGKETQYF.

There are a few counts of this clone. The gene calls are TRBV9 and TRBJ2-7, with D possibly being TRBD1 (6 bases). Trimming removed 0 bases from V and 7 bases from J, with 17 bases in between. Per germline, CDR1 SGDLS and CDR2 YYNGEE. The CDR3 spans 15 residues. CDR3 bases: TGTGCCAGCAGCGTAGGGGCAGGGACACCTTGGGAGCAGTACTTC. Residues: CASSVGAGTPWEQYF.

The sample holds a few counts of this clone. V is TRBV2 and J is TRBJ1-2, with unresolved D. Germline V gives CDR1 SNHLY, CDR2 FYNNEI. The CDR3 runs 14 residues. The V end was cut by 2 bases, the J end by 2 bases, with 9 bases between. CDR3 bases: TGTGCCAGCAGTGAACTGGCGGGGAACTATGGCTACACCTTC. Protein: CASSELAGNYGYTF.

The chain carries TRBV10-2 and TRBJ1-4; D not certain. From germline, CDR1 is WSHSY and CDR2 SAAADI. V was cut by 0 bases and J by 0 bases, with 11 bases left in between. This CDR3 region has 17 residues. CDR3 coding DNA: TGCGCCAGCAGTGAGTCCCGGGAAACAGCAACTAATGAAAAACTGTTTTTT. It translates to CASSESRETATNEKLFF.

The genes are TRBV27 and TRBJ1-1; the D is unclear. The V gene's germline CDR1 is MNHEY and CDR2 SMNVEV (reference sequence). The CDR3 is made up of 14 amino acids. The V gene lost 2 bases and the J gene lost 2 bases, with 9 bases spanning the gap. CDR3 sequence: CASSLHSLNTEAFF. CDR3 DNA: TGTGCCAGCAGTTTACACAGTCTCAACACTGAAGCTTTCTTT.

This clone was seen a handful of times. The genes are TRBV11-2 and TRBJ2-7, with no clear D. This CDR3 region has 15 residues. Trimming stripped 0 bases from V and 4 bases from J, with 13 bases between. Germline V CDR1 and CDR2: SGHAT, FQNNGV. CDR3 in DNA: TGTGCCAGCAGCTTAGACCTGACCCCGGCATACGAGCAGTACTTC. Translation: CASSLDLTPAYEQYF.

The chain combines TRBV6-4 with TRBJ2-3; maybe TRBD2 (6 bases). This CDR3 has 13 residues. In germline, CDR1 is MRHNA, CDR2 SNTAGT. Trimming shortened V by 2 bases and J by 6 bases, and 9 bases separated the two germline ends. The CDR3, as DNA: TGTGCCAGCAGTGACCTGGAGGGGGATACGCAGTATTTT. It encodes CASSDLEGDTQYF.

The chain recombines TRBV4-3 with TRBJ1-4; 8 bases fit TRBD1. After removal of 3 bases from V and 8 bases from J, the junction contained 11 bases not matched to a gene. The germline gives CDR1 LGHNA, CDR2 YSLEER. The CDR3 sequence is 16 residues long. The CDR3 nucleotides read TGCGCCAGCAGCCACTCCTCCGGGACAGGCAGGGAAAAACTGTTTTTT. Its protein product is CASSHSSGTGREKLFF.

This rearrangement joins TRBV5-4 to TRBJ2-7; D gene uncertain. The V gene's germline CDR1 is SGHNT and CDR2 YYREEE (reference sequence). Trimming pared 0 bases from V and 4 bases from J, leaving 8 bases between. The CDR3 runs to 13 residues. This chain's CDR3 is CASSLDTLYEQYF. In nucleotides, the CDR3 is TGTGCCAGCAGCTTGGACACGTTATACGAGCAGTACTTC.

J is TRBJ2-3 and V is TRBV4-1; no firm D call. Trimming pared 5 bases from V and 0 bases from J, leaving 6 bases between. The CDR3 is 13 residues long. In germline, CDR1 is MGHRA, CDR2 YSYEKL. CDR3 nucleotides: TGCGCCAGCAGCTACACTAGCACAGATACGCAGTATTTT. Its translation: CASSYTSTDTQYF.

V is TRBV7-9 and J is TRBJ2-5; 13 nucleotides align to TRBD2. The trim removed 5 bases at V and 7 bases at J, leaving 7 bases unmatched. Germline V gene data show CDR1 as SEHNR and CDR2 as FQNEAQ (reference sequence). There are 15 residues in the CDR3. DNA of the CDR3: TGTGCCAGCAGCCCCACCGGGACTAGCGGGGCGACCCAGTACTTC. Its protein product is CASSPTGTSGATQYF.

This clone was seen a single time. The genes are TRBV7-9 and TRBJ2-7; 9 bases agree with TRBD2. V lost 5 bases, J lost 1 base, and 6 bases stayed unmatched. CDR1 is SEHNR, CDR2 FQNEAQ, per germline (reference sequence). The CDR3 covers 15 residues. The CDR3 nucleotides are TGTGCCAGCAGCGAAAGACTAGCGGCATCCTACGAGCAGTACTTC. Its protein is CASSERLAASYEQYF.

Here the CDR3 reads CATGTGGYGYTF. Here the CDR3 DNA reads TGTGCCACCGGGACAGGGGGCTATGGCTACACCTTC. The V call is TRBV2, the J call TRBJ1-2; 11 bases match TRBD1. The length of the CDR3 is 12 residues. V gave up 10 bases and J gave up 4 bases; unmatched junction bases: 2. Germline loops: CDR1 SNHLY, CDR2 FYNNEI.

The V gene is TRBV13, the J gene TRBJ2-5; 15 nucleotides agree with TRBD2. The ends lost 5 bases at V and 5 bases at J; junction bases unmatched: 3. Germline V gene sequence: CDR1 PRHDT, CDR2 FYEKMQ (reference sequence). The CDR3 has 15 amino acids. This CDR3 is CASSIGLAGGETQYF. DNA for the CDR3: TGTGCCAGCAGCATCGGACTAGCGGGAGGGGAGACCCAGTACTTC.